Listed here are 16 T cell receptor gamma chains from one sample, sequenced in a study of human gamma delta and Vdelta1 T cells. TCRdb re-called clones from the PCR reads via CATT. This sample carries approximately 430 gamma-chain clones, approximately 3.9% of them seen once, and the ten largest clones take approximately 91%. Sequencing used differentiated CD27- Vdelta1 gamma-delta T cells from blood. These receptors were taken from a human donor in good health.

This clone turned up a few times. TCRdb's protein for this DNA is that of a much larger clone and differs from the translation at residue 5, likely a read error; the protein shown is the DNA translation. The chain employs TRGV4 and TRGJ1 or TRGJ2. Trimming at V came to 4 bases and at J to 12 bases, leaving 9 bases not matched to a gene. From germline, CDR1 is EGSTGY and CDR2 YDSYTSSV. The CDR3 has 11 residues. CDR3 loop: CATWEAVRKLF. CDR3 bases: TGTGCCACCTGGGAAGCAGTAAGGAAACTCTTT.

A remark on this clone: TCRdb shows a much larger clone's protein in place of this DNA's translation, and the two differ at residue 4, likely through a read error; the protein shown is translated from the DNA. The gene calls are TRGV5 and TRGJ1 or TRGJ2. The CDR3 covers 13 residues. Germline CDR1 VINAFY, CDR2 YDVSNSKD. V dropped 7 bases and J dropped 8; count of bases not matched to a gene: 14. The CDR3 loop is CATCEKPGHKKLF. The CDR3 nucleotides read TGTGCCACCTGTGAGAAGCCAGGGCATAAGAAACTCTTT.

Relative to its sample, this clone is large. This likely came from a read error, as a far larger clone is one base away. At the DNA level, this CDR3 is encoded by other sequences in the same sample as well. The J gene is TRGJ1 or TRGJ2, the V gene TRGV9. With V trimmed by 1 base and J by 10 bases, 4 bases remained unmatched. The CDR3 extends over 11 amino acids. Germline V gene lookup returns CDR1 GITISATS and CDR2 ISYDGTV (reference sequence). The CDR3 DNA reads TGTGCCTTGTGGGAGGTCGGCAAGAAACTCTTT. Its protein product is CALWEVGKKLF.

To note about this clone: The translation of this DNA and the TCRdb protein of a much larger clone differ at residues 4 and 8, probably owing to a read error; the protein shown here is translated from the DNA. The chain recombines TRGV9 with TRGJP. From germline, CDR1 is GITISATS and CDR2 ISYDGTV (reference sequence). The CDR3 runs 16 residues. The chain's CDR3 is CALREVRGLGKKIKVF. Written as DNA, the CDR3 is TGTGCCTTGCGGGAGGTGCGGGGGTTGGGCAAAAAAATCAAGGTATTT.

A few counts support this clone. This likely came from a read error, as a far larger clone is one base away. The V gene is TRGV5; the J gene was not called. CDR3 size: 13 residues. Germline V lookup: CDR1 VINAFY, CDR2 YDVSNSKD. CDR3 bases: TGTGCCACCTGGGAGAAGCCAGGGCATAAAAAACTCTTT. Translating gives CATWEKPGHKKLF.

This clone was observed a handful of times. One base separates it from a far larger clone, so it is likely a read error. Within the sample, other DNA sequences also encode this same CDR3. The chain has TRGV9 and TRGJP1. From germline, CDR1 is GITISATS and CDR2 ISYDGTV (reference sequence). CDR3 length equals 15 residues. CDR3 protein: CALWEPHTTGWFKIF. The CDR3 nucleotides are TGTGCCTTGTGGGAGCCCCATACCACGGGTTGGTTCAAGATATTT.

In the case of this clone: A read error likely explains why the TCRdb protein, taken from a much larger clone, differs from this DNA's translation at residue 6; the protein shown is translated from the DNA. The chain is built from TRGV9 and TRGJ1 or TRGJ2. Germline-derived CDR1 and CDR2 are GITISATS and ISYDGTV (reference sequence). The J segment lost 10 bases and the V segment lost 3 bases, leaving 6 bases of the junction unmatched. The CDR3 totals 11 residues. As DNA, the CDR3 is TGTGCCTTGTGGGAGTTTGGCAAGAAACTCTTT. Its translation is CALWEFGKKLF.

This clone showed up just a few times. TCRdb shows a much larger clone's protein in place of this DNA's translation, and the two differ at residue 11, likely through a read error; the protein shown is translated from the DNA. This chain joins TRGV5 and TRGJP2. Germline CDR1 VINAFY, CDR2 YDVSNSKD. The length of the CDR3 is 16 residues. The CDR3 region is CATWDRKVSREWIKTF. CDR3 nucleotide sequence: TGTGCCACCTGGGACAGGAAAGTTAGTCGTGAGTGGATCAAGACGTTT.

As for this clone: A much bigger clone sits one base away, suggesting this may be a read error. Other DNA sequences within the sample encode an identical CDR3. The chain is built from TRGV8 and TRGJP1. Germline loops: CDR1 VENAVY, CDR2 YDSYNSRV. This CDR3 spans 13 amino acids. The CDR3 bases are TGTGCCACCTGGGATACCACTGGGTGGTTCAAGATATTT. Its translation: CATWDTTGWFKIF.

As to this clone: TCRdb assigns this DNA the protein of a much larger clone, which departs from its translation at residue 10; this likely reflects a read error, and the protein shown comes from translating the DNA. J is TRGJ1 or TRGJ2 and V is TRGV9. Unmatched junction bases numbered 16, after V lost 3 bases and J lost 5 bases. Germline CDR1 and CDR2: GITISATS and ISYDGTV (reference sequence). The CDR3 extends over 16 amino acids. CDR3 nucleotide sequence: TGTGCCTTGTGGGAGCCCGACCGCCTGAGCCATTATAAGAAACTCTTT. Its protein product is CALWEPDRLSHYKKLF.

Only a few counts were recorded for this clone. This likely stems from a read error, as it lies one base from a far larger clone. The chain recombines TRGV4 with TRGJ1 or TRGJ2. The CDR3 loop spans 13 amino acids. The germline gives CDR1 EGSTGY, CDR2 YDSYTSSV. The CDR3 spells CATWDSLYYKKLF. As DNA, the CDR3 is TGTGCCACCTGGGACAGCCTTTATTACAAGAAACTCTTT.

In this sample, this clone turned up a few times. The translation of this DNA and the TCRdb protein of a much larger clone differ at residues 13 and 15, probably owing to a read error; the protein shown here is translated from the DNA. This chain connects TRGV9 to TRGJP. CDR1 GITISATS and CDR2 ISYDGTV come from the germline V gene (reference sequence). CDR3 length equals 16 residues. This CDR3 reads CALWEVRELGKKLKLF. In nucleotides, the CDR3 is TGTGCCTTGTGGGAGGTGCGGGAGTTGGGCAAAAAACTCAAGCTCTTT.

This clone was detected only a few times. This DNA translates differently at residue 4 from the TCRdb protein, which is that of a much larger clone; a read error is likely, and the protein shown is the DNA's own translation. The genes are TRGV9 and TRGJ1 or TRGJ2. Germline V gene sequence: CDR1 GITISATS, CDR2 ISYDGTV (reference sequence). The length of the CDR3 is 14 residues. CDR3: CALRETLVYYKKLF. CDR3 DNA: TGTGCCTTGCGGGAGACTCTGGTTTATTATAAGAAACTCTTT.

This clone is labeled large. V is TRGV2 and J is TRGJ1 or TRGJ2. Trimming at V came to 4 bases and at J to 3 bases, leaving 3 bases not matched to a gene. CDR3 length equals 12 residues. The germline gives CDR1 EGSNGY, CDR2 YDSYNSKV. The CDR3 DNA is TGTGCCACCTGGGATGCTTATTATAAGAAACTCTTT. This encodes CATWDAYYKKLF.

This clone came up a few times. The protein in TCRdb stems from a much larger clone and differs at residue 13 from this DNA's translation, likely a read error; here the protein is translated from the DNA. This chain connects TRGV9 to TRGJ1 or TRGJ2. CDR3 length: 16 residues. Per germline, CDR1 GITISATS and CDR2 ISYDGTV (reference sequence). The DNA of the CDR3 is TGTGCCTTGTGGGAGCCCGACCGCCTGATCCATTATACGAAACTCTTT. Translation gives CALWEPDRLIHYTKLF.

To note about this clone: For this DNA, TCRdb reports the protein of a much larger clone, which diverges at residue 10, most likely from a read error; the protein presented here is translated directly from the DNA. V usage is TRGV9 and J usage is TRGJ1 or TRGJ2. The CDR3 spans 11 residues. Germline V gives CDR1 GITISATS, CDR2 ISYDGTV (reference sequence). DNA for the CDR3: TGTGCCTTGTGGGAGGTTGGCAAGAAAATATTT. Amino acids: CALWEVGKKIF.